A selection of T cell receptor beta chains follows, all from one sample in a study of blood T cell repertoires in COVID-19. TCRdb keeps only in-frame clones here, not all; method: immunoSEQ multiplex PCR. This table holds 170,000 or so clones, 87% found once. Source material: peripheral blood. The receptors derive from a woman between 18 and 29 years old who had recovered from COVID-19. Each CDR3 is given with its conserved first and last residue. Each record gives: J gene, V gene, clone size, CDR3 protein. Expanded clones are given a class, and other clones once, few, many or no size at all.

TRBJ2-1,TRBV6-2/TRBV6-3,-,CASSYSSYEQFF
TRBJ2-2,TRBV27,-,CASSSLIVTDNGELFF
TRBJ1-1,TRBV6-2/TRBV6-3,-,CASSTGQGSVAEAFF
TRBJ2-1,TRBV13,once,CASSFRESSYNEQFF
TRBJ1-2,TRBV3-1/TRBV3-2,-,CASSHRQGSGYTF
TRBJ1-2,TRBV19,-,CASSPSTPGYGYTF
TRBJ1-4,TRBV5-6,-,CASSLVPGSNEKLFF
TRBJ2-1,TRBV19,-,CASSIAVSSYNEQFF
TRBJ2-2,TRBV11-3,-,CASSQNTGELFF
TRBJ2-7,TRBV6-2/TRBV6-3,once,CASSPPVSYEQYF
TRBJ1-1,TRBV7-2,-,CASSLLTVRNTEAFF
TRBJ2-3,TRBV29-1,few,CSATHSGTTDTQYF
TRBJ1-2,TRBV20-1,-,CSARSGGYTF